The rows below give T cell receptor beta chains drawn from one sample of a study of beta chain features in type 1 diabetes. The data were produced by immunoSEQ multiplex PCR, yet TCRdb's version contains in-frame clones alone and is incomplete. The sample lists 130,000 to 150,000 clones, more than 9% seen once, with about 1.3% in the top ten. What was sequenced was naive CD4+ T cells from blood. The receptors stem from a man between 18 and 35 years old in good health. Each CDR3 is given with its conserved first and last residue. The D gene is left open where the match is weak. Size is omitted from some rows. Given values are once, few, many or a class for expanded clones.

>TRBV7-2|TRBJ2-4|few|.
CASSLAAIPPGDIQYF
TGTGCCAGCAGCTTAGCTGCCATCCCACCCGGGGACATTCAGTACTTC
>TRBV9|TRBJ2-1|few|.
CASSVFPRAGDNEQFF
TGTGCCAGCAGCGTATTCCCCCGCGCAGGGGATAATGAGCAGTTCTTC
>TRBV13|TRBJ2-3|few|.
CASSSSRTDTQYF
TGTGCCAGCAGTTCTAGCCGGACAGATACGCAGTATTTT
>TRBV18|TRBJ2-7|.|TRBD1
CASSPLGQGEQYF
TGTGCCAGCTCACCACTGGGACAGGGAGAGCAGTACTTC
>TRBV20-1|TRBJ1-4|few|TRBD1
CSGTGDEKLFF
TGCAGTGGGACAGGGGATGAAAAACTGTTTTTT
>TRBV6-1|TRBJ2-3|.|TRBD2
CATRTSGGDTQYF
TGTGCCACCAGGACTAGCGGGGGAGATACGCAGTATTTT
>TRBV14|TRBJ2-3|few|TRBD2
CASSHRTSGGAWDTQYF
TGTGCCAGCAGCCACCGGACTAGCGGGGGGGCCTGGGATACGCAGTATTTT
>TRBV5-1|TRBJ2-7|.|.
CASSLAQGVDEQYF
TGCGCCAGCAGCTTGGCTCAAGGGGTCGACGAGCAGTACTTC
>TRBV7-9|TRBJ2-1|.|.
CASSATGHPNNEQFF
TGTGCCAGCAGCGCGACGGGACACCCGAACAATGAGCAGTTCTTC
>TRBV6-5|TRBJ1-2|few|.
CASSALKVGREGYTF
TGTGCCAGCAGTGCCCTGAAAGTGGGGCGGGAAGGCTACACCTTC
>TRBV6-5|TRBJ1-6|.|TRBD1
CASSLQGVGSPLHF
TGTGCCAGCAGCCTACAGGGGGTCGGGTCACCCCTCCACTTT
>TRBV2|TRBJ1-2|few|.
CASSERQGNYGYTF
TGTGCCAGCAGTGAACGGCAGGGCAACTATGGCTACACCTTC
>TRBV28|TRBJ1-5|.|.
CASSAAGQPQHF
TGTGCCAGCAGCGCCGCCGGTCAGCCCCAGCATTTT
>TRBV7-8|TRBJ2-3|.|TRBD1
CASSPGQGWDTQYF
TGTGCCAGCAGCCCCGGACAGGGTTGGGATACGCAGTATTTT
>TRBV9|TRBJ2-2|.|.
CASSVGAGNTGELFF
TGTGCCAGCAGCGTAGGGGCAGGGAACACCGGGGAGCTGTTTTTT
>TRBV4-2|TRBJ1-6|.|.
CASSQEPGQGNSPLHF
TGTGCCAGCAGCCAAGAACCAGGCCAGGGTAATTCACCCCTCCACTTT
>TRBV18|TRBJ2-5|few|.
CASSLRLEETQYF
TGTGCCAGCTCACTAAGACTGGAGGAGACCCAGTACTTC
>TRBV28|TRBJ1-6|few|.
CASSPRLGGPLHF
TGTGCCAGCAGTCCCCGGTTGGGAGGACCCCTCCACTTT
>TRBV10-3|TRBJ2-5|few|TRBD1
CAISVRGQETQYF
TGTGCCATCTCTGTAAGGGGGCAGGAGACCCAGTACTTC
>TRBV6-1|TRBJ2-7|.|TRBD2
CASSEGGTSGHYEQYF
TGTGCCAGCAGTGAAGGGGGAACTAGCGGTCACTACGAGCAGTACTTC
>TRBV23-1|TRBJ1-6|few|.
CASRRPGLPIADNSPLHF
TGCGCCAGCAGGCGGCCGGGACTCCCCATCGCTGATAATTCACCCCTCCACTTT
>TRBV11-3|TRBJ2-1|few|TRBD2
CASSLTRGSYNEQFF
TGTGCCAGCAGCTTAACGCGGGGGTCCTACAATGAGCAGTTCTTC
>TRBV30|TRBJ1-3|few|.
CAWREPGRGNTIYF
TGTGCCTGGAGAGAACCAGGGCGAGGAAACACCATATATTTT
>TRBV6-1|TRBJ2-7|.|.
CATEGRFGDRLEQYF
TGTGCCACCGAGGGGAGGTTCGGGGACCGCCTCGAGCAGTACTTC
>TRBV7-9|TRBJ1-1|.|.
CASSAHRDTEAFF
TGTGCCAGCAGCGCACACAGGGATACTGAAGCTTTCTTT
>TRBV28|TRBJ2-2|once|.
CASSSDNPTGELFF
TGTGCCAGCAGTTCGGACAACCCCACCGGGGAGCTGTTTTTT
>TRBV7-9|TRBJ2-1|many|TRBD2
CASSLIMGGNNEQFF
TGTGCCAGCAGCTTAATAATGGGAGGGAACAATGAGCAGTTCTTC
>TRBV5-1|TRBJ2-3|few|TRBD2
CASSLGLAEGTDTQYF
TGCGCCAGCAGCTTGGGACTAGCAGAGGGGACAGATACGCAGTATTTT
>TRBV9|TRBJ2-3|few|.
CASSVDSADTQYF
TGTGCCAGCAGCGTAGATAGCGCAGATACGCAGTATTTT
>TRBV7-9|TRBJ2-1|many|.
CASSLDSNEQFF
TGTGCCAGCAGCTTAGATTCTAATGAGCAGTTCTTC
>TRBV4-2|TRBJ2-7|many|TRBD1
CASSQGDRAEEQYF
TGTGCCAGCAGCCAAGGGGACAGGGCAGAAGAGCAGTACTTC
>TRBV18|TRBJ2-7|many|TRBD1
CASSGQGRSEQYF
TGTGCCAGCTCAGGACAGGGACGAAGCGAGCAGTACTTC